This passage covers 14 T cell receptor beta chains from one sample sequenced in a study of radiotherapy plus CTLA-4 blockade in lung cancer (dated by TCRdb to between 2018 and 2020). Libraries were prepared through the immunoSEQ multiplex PCR assay. Imported from immuneACCESS, the table was reduced by TCRdb to in-frame sequences with V and J called. These copies leave out some clones; in studies compared against another copy, an unresolved V gene accounts for under half, and the cause of the remainder is not known. The sample data list 30,000 to 40,000 clones, and over 60% of these were observed just once. Of the sample, 4% to 5.5% falls within the top ten clones. The material sequenced was peripheral blood, taken from a patient treated with radiotherapy plus ipilimumab. These receptors all stem from a human donor with non-small cell lung cancer whose response to radiotherapy plus ipilimumab could not be evaluated.

The rearrangement uses TRBV27 and TRBJ1-1, with D uncertain. The germline V gene encodes CDR1 MNHEY and CDR2 SMNVEV (reference sequence). V lost 4 bases, J lost 4 bases, and 13 bases lay in between. The CDR3 runs 14 residues. The CDR3 spells CASSSRGGSTEAFF. The DNA of the CDR3 is TGTGCCAGCAGTTCCCGGGGTGGTAGCACTGAAGCTTTCTTT.

The genes are TRBV19 and TRBJ1-2; no clear D gene. Germline V lookup: CDR1 LNHDA, CDR2 SQIVND (reference sequence). The CDR3 loop spans 14 amino acids. V was pared by 1 base and J by 7 bases, with 13 bases between. The DNA of the CDR3 is TGTGCCAGTAGTATAGGCCCCACCTCAGGTGGCTACACCTTC. Translated: CASSIGPTSGGYTF.

This clone has just a few counts. Compared with germline, one end of the junction differs, possibly owing to a read error. CDR3 nucleotide sequence: TGTGCCAGCAGTTTAGGGGACAGAGGAAACACCATATATTTT. Its translation is CASSLGDRGNTIYF. V gene TRBV7-9 combines with J gene TRBJ1-3; 7 positions match TRBD1. CDR1 is SEHNR, CDR2 FQNEAQ, per germline (reference sequence). The CDR3 is 14 amino acids.

This clone has just one count. The rearrangement links TRBV6-5 to TRBJ2-5; 11 positions match TRBD1. The V and J ends lost 4 bases and 5 bases, in that order; junction bases with no gene match: 9. The CDR3 is 16 amino acids. CDR1 is MNHEY and CDR2 is SVGAGI in the germline V gene. The CDR3 DNA reads TGTGCCAGCAGTTCCGGGACAGGGGGTCGCCATGAGACCCAGTACTTC. It specifies CASSSGTGGRHETQYF.

This chain connects TRBV7-8 to TRBJ2-1; 7 nucleotides align to TRBD2. Looked up from germline, CDR1 is SGHVS and CDR2 is FQNEAQ. CDR3 size: 15 residues. V was clipped by 2 bases and J by 4 bases; unmatched bases: 5. CDR3 loop: CASSLRLAAYNEQFF. The CDR3 nucleotides read TGTGCCAGCAGCTTAAGGCTAGCGGCATACAATGAGCAGTTCTTC.

The chain combines TRBV7-9 with TRBJ2-3; 9 bases line up with TRBD2. The V segment lost 5 bases and the J segment 2 bases; nucleotides outside the gene matches: 8. Looked up from germline, CDR1 is SEHNR and CDR2 is FQNEAQ (reference sequence). This CDR3 has 16 amino acids. CDR3 DNA: TGTGCCAGCAGCCCCTTGACTAGCGGCGACACAGATACGCAGTATTTT. This translates into CASSPLTSGDTDTQYF.

The chain has TRBV5-3 and TRBJ2-5, with D perhaps TRBD2 (6 bases). TRBV5-3 is noted as an ORF with a role that remains uncertain. This CDR3 has 14 amino acids. Trimming cost V 6 bases and J 5 bases, with 17 bases left between them. CDR3: CARTSCGGVETQYF. The CDR3 DNA follows: TGTGCCAGAACCTCATGCGGCGGGGTGGAGACCCAGTACTTC.

The V and J genes are TRBV27 and TRBJ2-7; D is possibly TRBD1 (5 bases). Germline loops: CDR1 MNHEY, CDR2 SMNVEV (reference sequence). This CDR3 is 12 amino acids long. The V gene lost 5 bases and the J gene lost 6 bases, with 11 bases spanning the gap. The CDR3: CASSDSGLEQYF. CDR3 sequence (DNA): TGTGCCAGCAGTGACAGTGGGCTCGAGCAGTACTTC.

J is TRBJ2-7 and V is TRBV18; 8 nucleotides align to TRBD1. V trimming: 3 bases; J trimming: 5 bases; junction bases outside the gene matches: 12. Germline V gene lookup returns CDR1 KGHSH and CDR2 LQKENI. The CDR3 extends over 16 amino acids. CDR3 sequence reads: CASSPSLTGVSNEQYF. The CDR3 nucleotides read TGTGCCAGCTCACCTTCTTTGACAGGGGTTAGCAACGAGCAGTACTTC.

The V gene is TRBV19, the J gene TRBJ2-1, with D possibly being TRBD1 (6 bases). V was pared by 5 bases and J by 1 base, with 12 bases between. Germline CDR1 LNHDA, CDR2 SQIVND (reference sequence). CDR3 length: 15 residues. CDR3 nucleotides: TGTGCCAGTAGTCCCCGGACAGTATCCTACAATGAGCAGTTCTTC. Protein sequence: CASSPRTVSYNEQFF. The full variable domain, its missing parts supplied by reference TRBV19 and TRBJ2-1, is DGGITQSPKYLFRKEGQNVTLSCEQNLNHDAMYWYRQDPGQGLRLIYYSQIVNDFQKGDIAEGYSVSREKKESFPLTVTSAQKNPTAFYLCASSPRTVSYNEQFFGPGTRLTVL.

V is TRBV5-4 and J is TRBJ2-3, with TRBD2 as a possible D gene (6 bases). From germline, CDR1 is SGHNT and CDR2 YYREEE (reference sequence). This CDR3 contains 17 residues. The V end was cut by 4 bases, the J end by 4 bases, with 22 bases between. The CDR3 coding sequence is TGTGCCAGCAGCCGCACGAAGGGAGGAGGGCTCCCAGATACGCAGTATTTT. This translates into CASSRTKGGGLPDTQYF.

This clone occurred once. The chain employs TRBV5-6 and TRBJ2-7, with a tentative D call TRBD1 (5 bases). V gave up 2 bases and J gave up 7 bases, with 16 bases separating them. In germline, CDR1 is SGHDT, CDR2 YYEEEE. The CDR3 has 14 amino acids. The CDR3 DNA is TGTGCCAGCAGCTTTGGTCCAGGGCGGTCGGAGCAGTACTTC. Translating it yields CASSFGPGRSEQYF.

This chain joins TRBV18 and TRBJ1-1; TRBD1 agrees at 7 bases. The CDR3 is 15 amino acids. With V trimmed by 5 bases and J by 4 bases, 10 bases remained unmatched. The V gene's germline CDR1 is KGHSH and CDR2 LQKENI. The CDR3 bases are TGTGCCAGCTCAACCAATGGAGGGGGCATCACTGAAGCTTTCTTT. Its protein is CASSTNGGGITEAFF.

This chain uses TRBV9 with TRBJ2-1; 9 bases agree with TRBD1. This CDR3 region has 15 residues. Germline CDR1 reads SGDLS; CDR2 reads YYNGEE. The J segment lost 8 bases and the V segment lost 0 bases, leaving 6 bases of the junction unmatched. In DNA form, the CDR3 reads TGTGCCAGCAGCGTAGACGGGGACAGGGTCGATGAGCAGTTCTTC. Amino acids: CASSVDGDRVDEQFF.